This T cell receptor beta chain was found in a study of blood T cell repertoires in COVID-19. About the research overall: PBMCs, B-cell-depleted T cells, or T cells were the source of the cDNA or gDNA that made up the material.

Per the original data handling: Counts of nucleated cells, estimated from reference gene primer amplification, were obtained. The protocol was immunoSEQ multiplex PCR, while the TCRdb copy is restricted to in-frame clones and leaves out a portion. For V, J and clone size, that table is used; D and trimming come from the DNA. The sample shows about 100,000 clones, roughly 90% of them seen only once. The CDR3 sequence is 14 residues long. Germline trimming cut 4 bases from V and 4 bases from J; bases unmatched to any gene: 2. The germline V gene has CDR1 LNHDA and CDR2 SQIVND (reference sequence). V usage is TRBV19 and J usage is TRBJ1-1; 11 positions agree with TRBD1. This TCR was recovered from a man in his forties or fifties with active or convalescent COVID-19. Sequencing was performed on peripheral blood. CDR3 in DNA: TGTGCCAGTAGTACCGGGACAGGGGGCACTGAAGCTTTCTTT. This encodes CASSTGTGGTEAFF.